Below are 31 T cell receptor beta chains sequenced from a single sample in a study of blood T cells in healthy people across ages. A sample-barcoded 5' primer and a J-beta primer mix were used in a second PCR of about 6 to 12 cycles. TCRdb reprocessed the 5' RACE reads via MiXCR and lists one record per CDR3 protein. The sample has roughly 1.5 million distinct CDR3 sequences; roughly two fifths are singletons. Sequenced input: blood. These receptors all come from a woman between 18 and 29 years old in good health.

This clonotype was counted between two and nine times. V usage is TRBV7-9 and J usage is TRBJ1-2; 7 bases are shared with TRBD1. J gave up 0 bases and V 5 bases, and 6 bases lay outside the gene matches. The germline gives CDR1 SEHNR, CDR2 FQNEAQ (reference sequence). CDR3 length equals 15 residues. The CDR3 reads CASSPGTAPNYGYTF. In nucleotides, the CDR3 is TGTGCCAGCAGCCCCGGGACAGCTCCTAACTATGGCTACACCTTC.

This clonotype turned up a few times. The CDR3 sequence: CASRAQGYNEQFF. CDR3 DNA: TGTGCCAGCAGGGCTCAGGGGTACAATGAGCAGTTCTTC. The gene calls are TRBV28 and TRBJ2-1; the D gene is possibly TRBD1 (6 bases). Between the trimmed V and J ends, which lost 6 bases and 4 bases, there was a span of 10 bases. Germline CDR1 reads MDHEN; CDR2 reads SYDVKM. The CDR3 is made up of 13 amino acids. Based on the CDR3 plus reference TRBV28 and TRBJ2-1, the full variable domain is DVKVTQSSRYLVKRTGEKVFLECVQDMDHENMFWYRQDPGLGLRLIYFSYDVKMKEKGDIPEGYSVSREKKERFSLILESASTNQTSMYLCASRAQGYNEQFFGPGTRLTVL.

In its sample, this clonotype was seen a few times. The CDR3 region has the DNA TGTGCCAGCAGTCAGATACAGGTTACAGATACGCAGTATTTT. Translation: CASSQIQVTDTQYF. The V gene is TRBV6-6, the J gene TRBJ2-3; D possibly corresponds to TRBD1 (5 bases). Per the germline V gene, CDR1 is MNHNY and CDR2 is SVGAGI (reference sequence). V lost 5 bases to trimming and J lost 3 bases, with 12 bases between them. CDR3 length: 14 residues.

This clonotype came up a few times. The rearrangement links TRBV10-3 to TRBJ2-2; D is perhaps TRBD1 (6 bases). From germline, CDR1 is ENHRY and CDR2 SYGVKD. There are 13 residues in the CDR3. V shed 10 bases and J shed 3 bases, with 12 bases lying between them. CDR3 bases: TGTGCCACCCAGGGGTTGGACACCGGGGAGCTGTTTTTT. It is translated as CATQGLDTGELFF.

This clonotype has just a few counts. The chain uses TRBV15 and TRBJ2-3; possibly TRBD1 or TRBD2 for D (5 bases each). Germline CDR1 is LNHNV and CDR2 is YYDKDF (reference sequence). V was trimmed by 7 bases and J by 2 bases, leaving 13 bases between them. This CDR3 spans 14 amino acids. DNA of the CDR3: TGTGCCACCACGGGGCGCAGGTCCACAGATACGCAGTATTTT. Protein sequence: CATTGRRSTDTQYF.

Note on this clonotype: A junction end diverges from the germline sequence, so it may reflect a read error. V gene TRBV6-5 combines with J gene TRBJ1-1; 7 positions match TRBD1. This CDR3 is built from 16 residues. From germline, CDR1 is MNHEY and CDR2 SVGAGI. The CDR3 DNA reads as TGTGCCAGCAGTTTAGGGCAGGGGGTCTTGAAAACTGAAGCTTTCTTT. Its protein product is CASSLGQGVLKTEAFF.

This clonotype was picked up a small number of times. This chain joins TRBV6-5 and TRBJ2-7; TRBD2 matches 7 bases. CDR1 MNHEY and CDR2 SVGAGI come from the germline V gene. After removal of 3 bases from V and 1 base from J, the junction contained 3 bases not matched to a gene. This CDR3 is built from 14 residues. DNA for the CDR3: TGTGCCAGCAGTTATGCGGGAGCGTCCTACGAGCAGTACTTC. Translated: CASSYAGASYEQYF.

J is TRBJ2-1 and V is TRBV6-2 or TRBV6-3; D gene uncertain. Germline CDR1 MNHEY, CDR2 SVGEGT. V was trimmed by 8 bases and J by 0 bases, leaving 17 bases between them. The CDR3 has 16 residues. CDR3 sequence: CASSTRNASSYNEQFF. The CDR3 bases are TGTGCCAGCTCGACCCGGAACGCAAGCTCCTACAATGAGCAGTTCTTC.

A single count supports this clonotype. V and J are TRBV12-3 or TRBV12-4 and TRBJ1-5; no clear D. V was shortened by 4 bases and J by 2 bases, with 15 bases between the two germline ends. The CDR3 is 16 amino acids. CDR3 nucleotides: TGTGCCAGCAGTTCTCGTCCCGGTAGGGGCAATCAGCCCCAGCATTTT. The encoded protein is CASSSRPGRGNQPQHF.

The chain uses TRBV12-3 or TRBV12-4 and TRBJ2-4; 9 bases agree with TRBD2. The CDR3 consists of 16 residues. V was pared by 3 bases and J by 13 bases, with 16 bases of the junction left unmatched. Here the CDR3 DNA reads TGTGCCAGCAGTTTGACCCTTGCGGGGGGGCAGAGTAAGCAGTACTTC. This encodes CASSLTLAGGQSKQYF.

V usage is TRBV12-3 or TRBV12-4 and J usage is TRBJ2-3; D uncertain. The CDR3 length is 15 residues. Trimming removed 2 bases from V and 7 bases from J, with 16 bases in between. DNA of the CDR3: TGTGCCAGCAGTTTATATGGGGAATCACAATATACGCAGTATTTT. It codes for CASSLYGESQYTQYF.

The table lists this clonotype with many counts. The chain recombines TRBV6-2 or TRBV6-3 with TRBJ2-3; D possibly corresponds to TRBD2 (6 bases). Germline values: CDR1 MNHEY, CDR2 SVGEGT. This CDR3 spans 16 amino acids. Trimming took 2 bases from V and 2 from J, leaving 14 bases between them. CDR3 sequence (DNA): TGTGCCAGCAGTTACGGGACGGAGGGTTTCACAGATACGCAGTATTTT. Amino acid sequence: CASSYGTEGFTDTQYF.

The chain has TRBV10-3 and TRBJ2-3; TRBD2 matches at 7 bases. J gave up 6 bases and V 11 bases, and 14 bases lay outside the gene matches. The CDR3 covers 14 residues. Looked up from germline, CDR1 is ENHRY and CDR2 is SYGVKD. The CDR3 DNA reads TGTGCCGTGCCTCCCAGCGGGATGGTGGATACGCAGTATTTT. This encodes CAVPPSGMVDTQYF.

The chain joins TRBV18 to TRBJ2-1, with a weak D call TRBD1 (5 bases). The J call is doubtful: the DNA matches TRBJ2-7 better. Germline V gene sequence: CDR1 KGHSH, CDR2 LQKENI. CDR3 length: 15 residues. CDR3 sequence reads: CASSPQFQGYNEQYF. In DNA form, the CDR3 reads TGTGCCAGCTCACCACAGTTCCAGGGCTACAATGAGCAGTACTTC.

The chain has TRBV24-1 and TRBJ2-1, with 7 bases matching TRBD1. J gave up 8 bases and V 2 bases, and 8 bases lay outside the gene matches. The CDR3 consists of 15 residues. Germline values: CDR1 KGHDR, CDR2 SFDVKD. The CDR3 nucleotides read TGTGCCACCAGTGATTCAGGGGGAACTGGGGATGAGCAGTTCTTC. It yields the protein CATSDSGGTGDEQFF.

V is TRBV7-2 and J is TRBJ1-5, with 7 bases identical to TRBD1. Germline values: CDR1 SGHTA, CDR2 FQGNSA. V was pared by 5 bases and J by 5 bases, with 6 bases of the junction left unmatched. This CDR3 spans 14 amino acids. CDR3 region: CASSIRQGHQPQHF. DNA for the CDR3: TGTGCCAGCAGCATACGACAGGGACATCAGCCCCAGCATTTT.

This clonotype was detected only once. This chain connects TRBV20-1 to TRBJ2-1; D gene uncertain. Germline V gene data show CDR1 as DFQATT and CDR2 as SNEGSKA (reference sequence). Trimming removed 6 bases from V and 3 bases from J, with 12 bases in between. This CDR3 is built from 13 residues. As DNA, the CDR3 is TGCAGTGCCAGCCTGACCCTCTACAATGAGCAGTTCTTC. It specifies CSASLTLYNEQFF.

This clonotype was picked up a small number of times. Written as DNA, the CDR3 is TGCAGCGGTGCGGGACCGAACTATGGCTACACCTTC. Its protein is CSGAGPNYGYTF. The chain combines TRBV29-1 with TRBJ1-2; possible D gene TRBD1, 5 bases. The CDR3 spans 12 residues. V was cut by 7 bases and J by 2 bases, with 11 bases left in between. Per the germline V gene, CDR1 is SQVTM and CDR2 is ANQGSEA.

J is TRBJ1-1 and V is TRBV3-1, with D uncertain. Germline V gene sequence: CDR1 LGHDT, CDR2 YNNKEL (reference sequence). The CDR3 runs to 16 residues. V was clipped by 3 bases and J by 3 bases, with 17 bases between them. The CDR3 nucleotides are TGTGCCAGCAGCCACACGGCTTATACTTTGTACACTGAAGCTTTCTTT. It yields the protein CASSHTAYTLYTEAFF.

This clonotype has ten or more counts. One end of the junction does not line up with germline, which may come from a read error. The rearrangement uses TRBV4-3 and TRBJ2-3; D not certain. The germline V gene has CDR1 LGHNA and CDR2 YSLEER. The CDR3 extends over 13 amino acids. The CDR3 DNA sequence: TGTGCCAGCAGCCAACTCGCCACAGATACGCAGTATTTT. This encodes CASSQLATDTQYF.

This clonotype was detected once. This sequence joins TRBV6-4 and TRBJ2-1; D not resolved. CDR1 is MRHNA, CDR2 SNTAGT, per germline. The V and J ends lost 8 bases and 14 bases respectively, with 10 bases between them. CDR3 length equals 9 residues. CDR3 in DNA: TGTGCCAGCCGCCGCGGAAAGTTCTTC. Translation: CASRRGKFF.

CDR3: CASSDSRGGNTEAFF. As DNA, the CDR3 is TGCGCCAGCAGCGACTCGAGGGGTGGTAACACTGAAGCTTTCTTT. This chain uses TRBV5-1 with TRBJ1-1; tentative D call: TRBD1 (5 bases). In germline, CDR1 is SGHRS, CDR2 YFSETQ. The CDR3 spans 15 residues. Deletions cut 4 bases from V and 2 bases from J, with 15 bases between.

The chain combines TRBV7-9 with TRBJ1-1, with 7 bases lining up with TRBD1. The V and J ends lost 7 bases and 4 bases, in that order; junction bases with no gene match: 9. The CDR3 has 14 residues. Germline-derived CDR1 and CDR2 are SEHNR and FQNEAQ (reference sequence). CDR3 sequence reads: CASTLGQRITEAFF. CDR3 sequence (DNA): TGTGCCAGCACCCTGGGACAGAGGATCACTGAAGCTTTCTTT.

The chain is built from TRBV6-2 or TRBV6-3 and TRBJ2-5; D may be TRBD1 (5 bases). Germline V gene data show CDR1 as MNHEY and CDR2 as SVGEGT. The length of the CDR3 is 14 residues. Trimming removed 6 bases at V and 4 bases at J, with 15 bases between. The CDR3 spells CASSPGNSRETQYF. Here the CDR3 DNA reads TGTGCCAGCAGCCCAGGGAACTCGCGAGAGACCCAGTACTTC.

This clonotype was detected a few times. The V gene is TRBV9, the J gene TRBJ2-1; D possibly corresponds to TRBD2 (5 bases). Deletions cut 4 bases from V and 8 bases from J, with 19 bases between. Germline V gene data show CDR1 as SGDLS and CDR2 as YYNGEE. This CDR3 contains 15 residues. DNA for the CDR3: TGTGCCAGCAGCTCCCTCGGGCTAGCTGTCCATGAGCAGTTCTTC. It yields the protein CASSSLGLAVHEQFF.

This clonotype was recorded at least ten times. This sequence joins TRBV4-1 and TRBJ2-3; no firm D call. The CDR3 length is 14 residues. The V gene lost 4 bases and the J gene lost 4 bases, with 12 bases spanning the gap. Looked up from germline, CDR1 is MGHRA and CDR2 is YSYEKL. CDR3 amino acids: CASSRDSGPDTQYF. The CDR3 DNA follows: TGCGCCAGCAGCCGAGACTCAGGCCCAGATACGCAGTATTTT.

V gene TRBV11-2 combines with J gene TRBJ2-1; D call uncertain. Deletions cut 5 bases from V and 6 bases from J, with 17 bases between. Germline values: CDR1 SGHAT, CDR2 FQNNGV. This CDR3 has 15 amino acids. The DNA of the CDR3 is TGTGCCAGCAGCCCCCGCACCCAGAAGACCAATGAGCAGTTCTTC. Its translation is CASSPRTQKTNEQFF.

V and J are TRBV12-5 and TRBJ2-7; 11 bases fit TRBD2. V shed 2 bases, J shed 0 bases, and the junction held 6 bases outside the gene matches. The CDR3 covers 17 residues. The germline gives CDR1 LGHNT, CDR2 FRNRAP. CDR3 loop: CASGLSLAGVVSYEQYF. CDR3 nucleotide sequence: TGTGCTAGTGGTTTGTCACTAGCGGGAGTAGTCTCCTACGAGCAGTACTTC.

The chain combines TRBV21-1 with TRBJ2-2; TRBD2 is the table's D call and was not checked against the DNA. TRBV21-1 represents a pseudogene. The CDR3 has 18 amino acids. The CDR3 sequence: CASSKVLEGSQNTGELFF. Written as DNA, the CDR3 is TGTGCCAGCAGCAAAGTCCTAGAGGGCAGCCAGAACACCGGGGAGCTGTTTTTT.

The V call is TRBV28, the J call TRBJ2-3; 7 bases are a match to TRBD1. V shed 4 bases and J 2 bases; nucleotides not matched to a gene: 6. CDR3 length: 15 amino acids. Germline V gene lookup returns CDR1 MDHEN and CDR2 SYDVKM. The CDR3 loop is CASSSPGQLTDTQYF. In nucleotides, the CDR3 is TGTGCCAGCAGTTCTCCGGGACAGCTCACAGATACGCAGTATTTT.

Written as DNA, the CDR3 is TGCAGCGTTAGGGGCAGGGCTACCTACAATGAGCAGTTCTTC. This translates into CSVRGRATYNEQFF. This chain joins TRBV29-1 and TRBJ2-1; TRBD1 might be the D (5 bases). Germline loops: CDR1 SQVTM, CDR2 ANQGSEA. The CDR3 contains 14 residues. Trimming cost V 5 bases and J 2 bases, with 13 bases left between them.